Below, 32 T cell receptor beta chains from the same sample are listed, as sequenced in a study of Graves' ophthalmopathy and Graves' hyperthyroidism (dated by TCRdb to between 2017 and 2018). Sequencing was performed on an Illumina HiSeq 2000. For repertoire sequencing, TCR beta CDR3 regions were amplified from RNA transcripts. HTBI primers and the Qiagen OneStep RT-PCR kit were used in a first-round RT-PCR, which was followed by a second-round multiplex PCR, size selection and purification. The public reads were reprocessed in TCRdb via fastp at Q25 and MiXCR, keeping in-frame beta chains. Rows matching on CDR3 protein sequence are summarized as one entry with the most common DNA and genes. This sample has around 1.1 million distinct CDR3 sequences in its table, and about 40% of those were observed once. The ten largest clonotypes hold 11% of the sample. Sample: peripheral blood or thyroid tissue (not recorded which). All receptors come from an adult man with Graves' hyperthyroidism.

This chain links TRBV7-9 with TRBJ1-2; 8 positions agree with TRBD1. J lost 4 bases, V lost 5 bases, and 6 bases had no gene match. Germline V CDR1 and CDR2: SEHNR, FQNEAQ (reference sequence). The CDR3 extends over 14 amino acids. CDR3 amino acids: CASSENQGAYGYTF. The CDR3 nucleotides are TGTGCCAGCAGCGAAAACCAGGGGGCCTATGGCTACACCTTC. The complete variable domain, with remaining parts taken from reference TRBV7-9 and TRBJ1-2, reads DTGVSQNPRHKITKRGQNVTFRCDPISEHNRLYWYRQTLGQGPEFLTYFQNEAQLEKSRLLSDRFSAERPKGSFSTLEIQRTEQGDSAMYLCASSENQGAYGYTFGSGTRLTVV.

This clonotype occurred a few times. The chain combines TRBV14 with TRBJ2-5; 9 nucleotides match TRBD2. With V trimmed by 0 bases and J by 11 bases, 7 bases remained unmatched. CDR3 length: 14 amino acids. The V gene's germline CDR1 is SGHDN and CDR2 FVKESK. Written as DNA, the CDR3 is TGTGCCAGCAGCCAAGATGCGGGGGGGGCGGATCAGTACTTC. Encoded protein: CASSQDAGGADQYF.

Of note for this clonotype: A much larger clone sits a single nucleotide away, making a read error possible. The rearrangement uses TRBV20-1 and TRBJ2-7, with D unclear. CDR3 length: 12 amino acids. Germline V gene data show CDR1 as DFQATT and CDR2 as SNEGSKA (reference sequence). The ends were cut back, 4 bases at V and 3 bases at J, with 10 bases in the middle. The CDR3 DNA is TGCAGTGCTAAGGCTAGGAACTACGAGCAGTACTTC. It yields the protein CSAKARNYEQYF.

A few counts support this clonotype. J is TRBJ1-1 and V is TRBV7-9, with D unresolved. CDR3 length equals 16 residues. V was shortened by 1 base and J by 4 bases, with 16 bases between the two germline ends. Looked up from germline, CDR1 is SEHNR and CDR2 is FQNEAQ (reference sequence). The CDR3 protein is CASSLETPPGCTEAFF. The CDR3 DNA reads as TGTGCCAGCAGCTTAGAGACTCCCCCGGGGTGCACTGAAGCTTTCTTT.

This clonotype was found many times. The chain joins TRBV7-9 to TRBJ1-4; TRBD1 aligns across 7 bases. This CDR3 has 15 amino acids. CDR1 SEHNR and CDR2 FQNEAQ come from the germline V gene (reference sequence). V shed 1 base, J shed 4 bases, and the junction held 3 bases outside the gene matches. This CDR3 is CASSLGDSFNEKLFF. The CDR3 DNA reads as TGTGCCAGCAGCTTAGGGGACAGCTTTAATGAAAAACTGTTTTTT.

Many counts were recorded for this clonotype. J is TRBJ1-1 and V is TRBV2; no clear D. Trimming shortened V by 7 bases and J by 5 bases, and 14 bases separated the two germline ends. The germline V gene has CDR1 SNHLY and CDR2 FYNNEI. This CDR3 is built from 13 residues. DNA for the CDR3: TGTGCCAGCAAGGCGGGAGAGAGGACTGAAGCTTTCTTT. Protein: CASKAGERTEAFF.

This clonotype showed up just once. The V and J genes are TRBV7-9 and TRBJ1-5; D perhaps matches TRBD1 (5 bases). V was cut by 5 bases and J by 14 bases, with 25 bases left in between. Germline V gene lookup returns CDR1 SEHNR and CDR2 FQNEAQ (reference sequence). The CDR3 sequence is 15 residues long. The DNA of the CDR3 is TGTGCCAGCAGCCGAAGAGGGGTAGCGGGATCCCACGAGCATTTT. Encoded protein: CASSRRGVAGSHEHF.

In its sample, this clonotype was seen many times. V and J are TRBV20-1 and TRBJ1-2; 7 nucleotides line up with TRBD1. The V and J ends lost 5 bases and 2 bases, in that order; junction bases with no gene match: 5. CDR1 is DFQATT, CDR2 SNEGSKA, per germline (reference sequence). The CDR3 consists of 13 residues. As DNA, the CDR3 is TGCAGTGCTGAACCGGGACAGAACTATGGCTACACCTTC. This sequence encodes CSAEPGQNYGYTF.

This clonotype was recorded many times. The CDR3 DNA reads TGTGCCACCAGCAGAGATACAGGGCAAGAGACCCAGTACTTC. Residues: CATSRDTGQETQYF. The chain combines TRBV15 with TRBJ2-5; TRBD1 might be the D (6 bases). The CDR3 runs to 14 residues. CDR1 LNHNV and CDR2 YYDKDF come from the germline V gene (reference sequence). Between the trimmed V and J ends, which lost 0 bases and 2 bases, there was a span of 7 bases.

In its sample, this clonotype was seen a few times. This chain links TRBV30 with TRBJ1-1; possibly TRBD1 for D (5 bases). Trimming pared 2 bases from V and 4 bases from J, leaving 8 bases between. The CDR3 covers 12 residues. Germline CDR1 and CDR2: GTSNPN and SVGIG (reference sequence). CDR3 sequence reads: CAWSLGGTEAFF. The CDR3 DNA reads as TGTGCCTGGAGTCTCGGGGGCACTGAAGCTTTCTTT.

Ten or more counts support this clonotype. This chain uses TRBV7-2 with TRBJ2-7; TRBD1 aligns across 7 bases. The CDR3 contains 15 residues. V was clipped by 5 bases and J by 1 base; unmatched bases: 8. Germline V CDR1 and CDR2: SGHTA, FQGNSA. CDR3 residues: CASSRRDSESYEQYF. The CDR3 DNA sequence: TGTGCCAGCAGCCGACGGGACAGCGAATCCTACGAGCAGTACTTC. The full variable domain, with the rest looked up from reference TRBV7-2 and TRBJ2-7, is GAGVSQSPSNKVTEKGKDVELRCDPISGHTALYWYRQSLGQGLEFLIYFQGNSAPDKSGLPSDRFSAERTGGSVSTLTIQRTQQEDSAVYLCASSRRDSESYEQYFGPGTRLTVT.

The chain uses TRBV7-9 and TRBJ2-7, with 10 bases lining up with TRBD1. The CDR3 has 14 amino acids. V dropped 5 bases and J dropped 2; count of bases not matched to a gene: 3. Germline V gene lookup returns CDR1 SEHNR and CDR2 FQNEAQ (reference sequence). Here the CDR3 reads CASSGTGAPYEQYF. The CDR3 coding sequence is TGTGCCAGCAGCGGGACAGGGGCCCCCTACGAGCAGTACTTC.

In regard to this clonotype: Possible read error: a much larger clone is one base away. The rearrangement uses TRBV29-1 and TRBJ2-7; 8 bases are shared with TRBD2. In germline, CDR1 is SQVTM, CDR2 ANQGSEA. The length of the CDR3 is 12 residues. The junction had 12 bases not matched to a gene; V was cut back by 5 bases and J by 12 bases. CDR3 in amino acids: CSVREGPLPPYF. In nucleotides, the CDR3 is TGCAGCGTTCGGGAGGGCCCCCTTCCTCCGTACTTC.

This clonotype was detected many times. The chain links TRBV6-5 to TRBJ1-1; possibly TRBD1 for D (6 bases). The CDR3 consists of 13 residues. With 5 bases removed from V and 10 bases from J, the gap between germline ends came to 17 bases. Germline V gene lookup returns CDR1 MNHEY and CDR2 SVGAGI. The CDR3 sequence: CASSTAGAAIAFF. The DNA for the CDR3 is TGTGCCAGCAGTACCGCAGGGGCTGCTATAGCTTTCTTT.

This clonotype has more than one count but fewer than ten. The rearrangement links TRBV6-5 to TRBJ2-5; tentative D call: TRBD2 (5 bases). V lost 6 bases, J lost 1 base, and 12 bases lay in between. Germline CDR1 reads MNHEY; CDR2 reads SVGAGI. CDR3 size: 14 residues. The CDR3 loop reads CASRDWSTQETQYF. CDR3 sequence (DNA): TGTGCCAGCAGGGACTGGTCTACCCAAGAGACCCAGTACTTC.

CDR3 sequence (DNA): TGCAGCGTAGACTGGACGGTGGGCAATGAGCAGTTCTTC. Translation: CSVDWTVGNEQFF. V is TRBV29-1 and J is TRBJ2-5; D gene uncertain. The J call may be faulty, since TRBJ2-1 better matches the DNA end. The CDR3 is 13 residues long. Germline V gene data show CDR1 as SQVTM and CDR2 as ANQGSEA.

The CDR3 DNA reads as TGTGCCAGCAGTCCCTACTTTGACAGGACTCCCTCTGAAGCTTTCTTT. The encoded protein is CASSPYFDRTPSEAFF. The rearrangement uses TRBV12-3 or TRBV12-4 and TRBJ1-1; D might be TRBD1 (6 bases). Trimming took 5 bases from V and 6 from J, leaving 22 bases between them. The CDR3 contains 16 residues.

Ten or more counts support this clonotype. The chain links TRBV2 to TRBJ1-3; weak D call: TRBD1 (5 bases). V gave up 6 bases and J gave up 4 bases, with 16 bases separating them. Germline CDR1 and CDR2: SNHLY and FYNNEI. There are 15 residues in the CDR3. The CDR3 DNA reads TGTGCCAGCAGCCCCTCGGGGGGGTCCGGAAACACCATATATTTT. Translation gives CASSPSGGSGNTIYF.

The chain has TRBV7-9 and TRBJ2-5; D is possibly TRBD2 (6 bases). The CDR3 has 14 residues. Germline loops: CDR1 SEHNR, CDR2 FQNEAQ (reference sequence). The V and J ends lost 5 bases and 12 bases respectively, with 22 bases between them. The CDR3 here is CASSPIAGKISKYF. The CDR3 DNA is TGTGCCAGCAGCCCCATCGCGGGGAAAATCTCCAAGTACTTC.

This rearrangement joins TRBV7-9 to TRBJ2-2, with TRBD1 matching 10 bases. Germline V lookup: CDR1 SEHNR, CDR2 FQNEAQ (reference sequence). There are 17 residues in the CDR3. Unmatched junction bases numbered 9, after V lost 4 bases and J lost 4 bases. The CDR3 sequence: CASSSQPGQGLTGELFF. DNA of the CDR3: TGTGCCAGCAGCTCCCAGCCGGGACAGGGGCTCACCGGGGAGCTGTTTTTT.

This clonotype has only a few counts. CDR3 DNA sequence: TGTGCCAGCAGCGACCGAGGGACACAAAAAGAGACCCAGTACTTC. It translates to CASSDRGTQKETQYF. This sequence joins TRBV5-5 and TRBJ2-5; tentative D call: TRBD1 (6 bases). The CDR3 is 15 amino acids. Germline assignment: CDR1 SGHKS and CDR2 YYEKEE (reference sequence). The V end lost 4 bases, the J end lost 3 bases, and 16 bases lay between the germline ends.

The chain employs TRBV5-5 and TRBJ1-3; D not resolved. CDR1 and CDR2 (germline): SGHKS, YYEKEE (reference sequence). The germline V and J ends were trimmed by 0 bases and 0 bases, with 10 bases remaining between them. The CDR3 runs to 16 residues. The CDR3 coding sequence is TGTGCCAGCAGCTTGGCCGGCCGAAACTCTGGAAACACCATATATTTT. The encoded protein is CASSLAGRNSGNTIYF.

In its sample, this clonotype was seen many times. The V gene is TRBV19, the J gene TRBJ2-6; possible D gene TRBD2, 7 bases. The V and J ends lost 6 bases and 0 bases respectively, with 12 bases between them. Germline V gene data show CDR1 as LNHDA and CDR2 as SQIVND (reference sequence). This CDR3 is 16 amino acids long. CDR3 region: CASSLRGGSGANVLTF. In DNA, the CDR3 is TGTGCCAGTAGCCTAAGGGGGGGCTCTGGGGCCAACGTCCTGACTTTC.

Many counts were recorded for this clonotype. The chain carries TRBV4-1 and TRBJ1-2; a possible D gene is TRBD1 (5 bases). Trimming removed 2 bases at V and 3 bases at J, with 10 bases between. The CDR3 consists of 14 residues. Germline CDR1 is MGHRA and CDR2 is YSYEKL. The CDR3 coding sequence is TGCGCCAGCAGCCAACAGGGAGGTGACTATGGCTACACCTTC. Its protein is CASSQQGGDYGYTF.

This chain links TRBV15 with TRBJ1-1; 7 bases are a match to TRBD1. The CDR3 runs 15 residues. Per germline, CDR1 LNHNV and CDR2 YYDKDF (reference sequence). J was trimmed by 2 bases and V by 3 bases; bases with no gene match: 6. The CDR3 loop reads CATSSLGQANTEAFF. CDR3 in DNA: TGTGCCACCAGCAGTCTAGGACAGGCAAACACTGAAGCTTTCTTT.

The chain employs TRBV5-1 and TRBJ2-3; 8 positions match TRBD2. Germline V gives CDR1 SGHRS, CDR2 YFSETQ. This CDR3 has 15 amino acids. The V gene end was trimmed by 0 bases and the J gene end by 2 bases; junction bases not matched to a gene: 2. The CDR3 bases are TGCGCCAGCAGCTTGGACGGGAGGGTCACAGATACGCAGTATTTT. It yields the protein CASSLDGRVTDTQYF. Filled out from reference TRBV5-1 and TRBJ2-3, the complete variable domain reads KAGVTQTPRYLIKTRGQQVTLSCSPISGHRSVSWYQQTPGQGLQFLFEYFSETQRNKGNFPGRFSGRQFSNSRSEMNVSTLELGDSALYLCASSLDGRVTDTQYFGPGTRLTVL.

With respect to this clonotype: The junction does not match germline at one end; this may be a read error. The chain carries TRBV10-3 and TRBJ1-5, with unresolved D. The CDR3 is 11 residues long. Germline assignment: CDR1 ENHRY and CDR2 SYGVKD. For the CDR3, the DNA is TGTGCCAGCAGTTTTGGACCGCCCCAGCATTTT. Protein product: CASSFGPPQHF.

This clonotype was picked up many times. The chain joins TRBV7-2 to TRBJ1-5; tentatively, D is TRBD1 (5 bases). CDR3 length equals 15 residues. The ends were cut back, 6 bases at V and 4 bases at J, with 16 bases in the middle. In germline, CDR1 is SGHTA, CDR2 FQGNSA. The CDR3 is CASSSVMAGNQPQHF. CDR3 in DNA: TGTGCCAGCAGTTCTGTCATGGCAGGGAATCAGCCCCAGCATTTT.

The chain is built from TRBV28 and TRBJ2-5; D gene unclear. Germline V gene lookup returns CDR1 MDHEN and CDR2 SYDVKM. Trimming took 8 bases from V and 0 from J, leaving 13 bases between them. The CDR3 consists of 14 residues. Here the CDR3 DNA reads TGTGCCAGCTCCCGTATGACAAACCAAGAGACCCAGTACTTC. This codes for CASSRMTNQETQYF.

Notes on this clonotype: A much bigger clone sits one base away, suggesting this may be a read error. The chain uses TRBV19 and TRBJ2-7, with D possibly matching TRBD1 (5 bases). V was cut by 8 bases and J by 6 bases, with 14 bases left in between. The CDR3 has 12 residues. Germline assignment: CDR1 LNHDA and CDR2 SQIVND (reference sequence). CDR3 DNA: TGTGCCAGTGGTAAGGGGTCGGGCGAGCAGTACTTC. This encodes CASGKGSGEQYF.

This clonotype was found many times. The V and J genes are TRBV6-6 and TRBJ1-1; D is ambiguous. The CDR3 is 17 residues long. Per the germline V gene, CDR1 is MNHNY and CDR2 is SVGAGI (reference sequence). Trimming stripped 0 bases from V and 2 bases from J, with 16 bases between. The CDR3 nucleotides are TGTGCCAGCAGTTACTCGATTGGTGTGGGCCACAACACTGAAGCTTTCTTT. It translates to CASSYSIGVGHNTEAFF.

The genes are TRBV28 and TRBJ1-5, with no clear D. The CDR3 is made up of 15 amino acids. Germline V gives CDR1 MDHEN, CDR2 SYDVKM. V was shortened by 1 base and J by 2 bases, with 9 bases between the two germline ends. The CDR3 region is CASSLYVRGNQPQHF. The CDR3 DNA reads TGTGCCAGCAGTTTATATGTGAGGGGCAATCAGCCCCAGCATTTT.